This TCR beta chain was identified during a study of blood T cell repertoires in COVID-19. Overall study context: Acute-phase and convalescent COVID-19 samples originated in the United States, Italy and Spain. Sample material is recorded as cDNA or gDNA derived from T cells, B-cell-depleted T cells, or PBMCs.

Sequenced by immunoSEQ multiplex PCR; TCRdb stores in-frame clones only, minus some. The table lists a few hundred thousand clones, 80% to 85% of them singletons. CDR1 and CDR2 (germline): LGHDT, YNNKEL (reference sequence). Trimming left V 2 bases short and J 2 bases short, with 12 bases between. The CDR3 covers 15 residues. V usage is TRBV3-1 (or the pseudogene TRBV3-2) and J usage is TRBJ1-2, with a tentative D call TRBD1 (6 bases). Sequenced material: peripheral blood. The clonotype originates from a man aged 55 to 70 with acute or convalescent COVID-19. In nucleotides, the CDR3 is TGTGCCAGCAGCCAATCTCTCACAGGGAACTATGGCTACACCTTC. As protein: CASSQSLTGNYGYTF.